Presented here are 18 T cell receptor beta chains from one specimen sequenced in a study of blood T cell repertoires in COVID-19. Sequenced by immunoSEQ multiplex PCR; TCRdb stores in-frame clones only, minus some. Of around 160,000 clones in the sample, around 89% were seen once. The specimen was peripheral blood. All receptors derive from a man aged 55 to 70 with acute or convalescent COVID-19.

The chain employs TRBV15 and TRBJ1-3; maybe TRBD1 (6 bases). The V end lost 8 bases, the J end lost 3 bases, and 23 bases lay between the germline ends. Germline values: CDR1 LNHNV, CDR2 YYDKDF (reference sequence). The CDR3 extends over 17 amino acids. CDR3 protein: CATGEGAPGTRGNTIYF. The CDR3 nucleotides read TGTGCCACCGGGGAGGGTGCCCCCGGGACACGTGGAAACACCATATATTTT. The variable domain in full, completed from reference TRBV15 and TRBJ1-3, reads DAMVIQNPRYQVTQFGKPVTLSCSQTLNHNVMYWYQQKSSQAPKLLFHYYDKDFNNEADTPDNFQSRRPNTSFCFLDIRSPGLGDTAMYLCATGEGAPGTRGNTIYFGEGSWLTVV.

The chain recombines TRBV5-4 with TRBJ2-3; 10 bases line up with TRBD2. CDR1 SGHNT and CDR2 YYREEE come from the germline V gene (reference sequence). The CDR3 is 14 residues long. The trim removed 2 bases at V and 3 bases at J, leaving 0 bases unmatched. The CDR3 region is CASSLAGGTDTQYF. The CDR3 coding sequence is TGTGCCAGCAGCTTAGCGGGGGGGACAGATACGCAGTATTTT.

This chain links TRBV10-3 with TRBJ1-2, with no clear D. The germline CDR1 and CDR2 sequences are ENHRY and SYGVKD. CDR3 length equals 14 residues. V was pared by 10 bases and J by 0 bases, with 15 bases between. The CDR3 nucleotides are TGTGCCACTACAAACGGAGAAGCTAACTATGGCTACACCTTC. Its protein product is CATTNGEANYGYTF.

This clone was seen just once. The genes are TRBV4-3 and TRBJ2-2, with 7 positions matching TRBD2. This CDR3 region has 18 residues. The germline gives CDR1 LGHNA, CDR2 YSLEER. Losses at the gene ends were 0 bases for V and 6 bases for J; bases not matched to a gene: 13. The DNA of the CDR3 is TGCGCCAGCAGCCAAGATTCGGGGGGAGCCTCTTACCCCGGGGAGCTGTTTTTT. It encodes CASSQDSGGASYPGELFF.

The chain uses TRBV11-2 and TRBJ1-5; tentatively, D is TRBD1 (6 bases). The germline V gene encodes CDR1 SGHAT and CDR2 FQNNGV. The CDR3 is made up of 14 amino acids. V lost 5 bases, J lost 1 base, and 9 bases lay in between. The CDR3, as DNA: TGTGCCAGCAGCAGGGACACCAGCAATCAGCCCCAGCATTTT. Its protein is CASSRDTSNQPQHF.

CDR3 sequence: CASSLAYVAGGPRGELFF. CDR3 DNA sequence: TGTGCCAGCAGCTTGGCCTATGTAGCGGGGGGACCCCGGGGGGAGCTGTTTTTT. The rearrangement joins TRBV5-4 to TRBJ2-2; 10 bases map to TRBD2. CDR1 is SGHNT and CDR2 is YYREEE in the germline V gene (reference sequence). The ends lost 0 bases at V and 8 bases at J; junction bases unmatched: 13. The CDR3 consists of 18 residues.

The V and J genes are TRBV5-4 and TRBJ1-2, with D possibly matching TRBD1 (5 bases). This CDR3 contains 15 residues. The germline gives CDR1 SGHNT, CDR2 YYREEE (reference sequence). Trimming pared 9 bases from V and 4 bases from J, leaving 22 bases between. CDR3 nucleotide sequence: TGTGCCATGCGGGGGGGAGGGGCCGATGGCTATGGCTACACCTTC. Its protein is CAMRGGGADGYGYTF.

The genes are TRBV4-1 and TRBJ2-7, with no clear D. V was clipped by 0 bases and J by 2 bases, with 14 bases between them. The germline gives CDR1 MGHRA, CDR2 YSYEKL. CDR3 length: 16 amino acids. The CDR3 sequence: CASSQDYWPSTYEQYF. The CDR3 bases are TGCGCCAGCAGCCAAGATTATTGGCCTAGTACCTACGAGCAGTACTTC.

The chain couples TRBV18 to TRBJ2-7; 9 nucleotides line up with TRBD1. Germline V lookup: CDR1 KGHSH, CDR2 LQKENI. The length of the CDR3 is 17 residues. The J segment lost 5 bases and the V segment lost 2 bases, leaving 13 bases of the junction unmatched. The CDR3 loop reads CASSPLGQGQGVHEQYF. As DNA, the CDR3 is TGTGCCAGCTCACCATTGGGGCAGGGACAGGGCGTCCACGAGCAGTACTTC.

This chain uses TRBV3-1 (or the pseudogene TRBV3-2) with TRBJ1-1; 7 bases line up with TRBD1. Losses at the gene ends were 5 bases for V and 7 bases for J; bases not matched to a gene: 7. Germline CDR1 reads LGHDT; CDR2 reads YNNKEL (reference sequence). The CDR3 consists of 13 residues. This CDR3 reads CASSLGQPSEAFF. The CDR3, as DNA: TGTGCCAGCAGCTTGGGACAGCCGAGTGAAGCTTTCTTT.

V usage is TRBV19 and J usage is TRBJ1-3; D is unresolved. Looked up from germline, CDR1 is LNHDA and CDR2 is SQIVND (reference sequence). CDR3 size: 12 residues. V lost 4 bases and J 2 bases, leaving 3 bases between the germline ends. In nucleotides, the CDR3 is TGTGCCAGTAGTACCACTGGAAACACCATATATTTT. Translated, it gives CASSTTGNTIYF.

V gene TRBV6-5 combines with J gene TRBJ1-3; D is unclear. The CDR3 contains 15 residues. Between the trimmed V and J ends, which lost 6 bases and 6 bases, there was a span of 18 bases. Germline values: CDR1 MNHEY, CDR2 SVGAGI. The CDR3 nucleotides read TGTGCCAGCAGAACCGGGCCCGGTGGACTAAACACCATATATTTT. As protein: CASRTGPGGLNTIYF.

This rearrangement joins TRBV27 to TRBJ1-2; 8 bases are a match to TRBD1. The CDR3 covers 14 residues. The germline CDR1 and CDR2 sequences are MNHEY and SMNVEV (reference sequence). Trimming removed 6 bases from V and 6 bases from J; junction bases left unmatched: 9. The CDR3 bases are TGTGCCAGCAGGATGTCCGGGACAGGCAATGGCTACACCTTC. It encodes CASRMSGTGNGYTF.

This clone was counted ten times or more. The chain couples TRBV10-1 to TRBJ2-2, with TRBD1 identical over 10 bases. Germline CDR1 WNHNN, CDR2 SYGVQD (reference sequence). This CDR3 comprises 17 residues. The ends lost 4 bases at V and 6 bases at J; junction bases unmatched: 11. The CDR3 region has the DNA TGCGCCAGCAGTGCTATCCCCCGGACAGGGGGGGCCGGGGAGCTGTTTTTT. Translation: CASSAIPRTGGAGELFF.

CDR3 nucleotide sequence: TGCGCCAGCAGCCAAGAGGGACAGCTTTACAATGAGCAGTTCTTC. This gives the protein CASSQEGQLYNEQFF. The chain has TRBV4-1 and TRBJ2-1, with 7 positions matching TRBD1. The CDR3 sequence is 15 residues long. CDR1 is MGHRA and CDR2 is YSYEKL in the germline V gene. The V and J ends lost 0 bases and 4 bases, in that order; junction bases with no gene match: 3.

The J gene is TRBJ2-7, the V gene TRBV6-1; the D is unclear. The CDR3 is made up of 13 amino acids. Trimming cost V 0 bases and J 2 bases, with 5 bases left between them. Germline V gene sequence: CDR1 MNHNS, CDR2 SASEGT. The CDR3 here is CASSEAPTYEQYF. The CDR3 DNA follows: TGTGCCAGCAGTGAAGCCCCTACCTACGAGCAGTACTTC.

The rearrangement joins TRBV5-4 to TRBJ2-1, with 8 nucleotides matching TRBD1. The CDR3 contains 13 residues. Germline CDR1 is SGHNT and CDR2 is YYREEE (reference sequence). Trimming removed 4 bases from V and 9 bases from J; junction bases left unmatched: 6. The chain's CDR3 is CASSLGQGGEQFF. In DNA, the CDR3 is TGTGCCAGCAGCCTCGGACAGGGTGGTGAGCAGTTCTTC.

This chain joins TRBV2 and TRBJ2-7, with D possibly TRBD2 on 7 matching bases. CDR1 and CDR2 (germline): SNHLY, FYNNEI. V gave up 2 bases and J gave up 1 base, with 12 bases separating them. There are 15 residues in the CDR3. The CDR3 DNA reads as TGTGCCAGCAGTGAAAGGGGGGGACCTTCCTACGAGCAGTACTTC. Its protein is CASSERGGPSYEQYF.